This TCR beta chain was sequenced in a study of cytomegalovirus exposure and HLA in healthy donors. In the case of this clone: Its target is unknown.

Germline loops: CDR1 SNHLY, CDR2 FYNNEI. The CDR3 consists of 15 residues. After removal of 10 bases from V and 1 base from J, the junction contained 11 bases not matched to a gene. This PCR relied on a set of 60 Vbeta primers and 13 Jbeta primers. Profiled with immunoSEQ multiplex PCR; TCRdb holds only in-frame clones, not every one. The repertoire holds around 100,000 clones, with 67% as singletons. Study-level results: Later work showed greater clonal expansion in HLA-associated TCR beta chains than in equally common others.

V and J are TRBV2 and TRBJ2-7; 9 bases match TRBD1. The sample was PBMCs. The clonotype comes from a man younger than 45 in good health and CMV-seronegative. The DNA for the CDR3 is TGTGCCATCCTCCCGCGGGACAGGGATTCCTACGAGCAGTACTTC. Translated, it gives CAILPRDRDSYEQYF.